This entry lists 20 T cell receptor beta chains sequenced from one sample in a study of blood T cell repertoires in COVID-19. Clones were sequenced by immunoSEQ multiplex PCR, and TCRdb holds only the in-frame ones, with some missing. This table holds over 90,000 clones, about 74% found once. The sequenced sample was peripheral blood. These receptors all come from a man between 65 and 85 years old with COVID-19, enrolled during active disease.

The rearrangement uses TRBV7-2 and TRBJ2-7, with a possible D match to TRBD1 (6 bases). Germline-derived CDR1 and CDR2 are SGHTA and FQGNSA. V was clipped by 0 bases and J by 5 bases, with 17 bases between them. The length of the CDR3 is 16 residues. This CDR3 is CASSLAQGLLRDEQYF. CDR3 sequence (DNA): TGTGCCAGCAGCTTAGCACAGGGTCTGCTTCGGGACGAGCAGTACTTC.

V and J are TRBV3-1 (or the pseudogene TRBV3-2) and TRBJ2-1; 10 nucleotides align to TRBD2. V gave up 6 bases and J gave up 1 base; unmatched junction bases: 15. The CDR3 has 19 residues. Germline V lookup: CDR1 LGHDT, CDR2 YNNKEL (reference sequence). Here the CDR3 reads CASRALRSSGSGSYNEQFF. In DNA, the CDR3 is TGTGCCAGCAGAGCGTTAAGGTCTAGCGGGAGTGGGTCCTACAATGAGCAGTTCTTC.

The gene calls are TRBV30 and TRBJ2-5, with TRBD1 as a possible D gene (5 bases). The CDR3 consists of 11 residues. Per germline, CDR1 GTSNPN and CDR2 SVGIG (reference sequence). V dropped 5 bases and J dropped 5 bases, with 9 bases sitting between them. The CDR3 bases are TGTGCCTGGTCCCCAGGGGAGACCCAGTACTTC. Translated: CAWSPGETQYF. The full variable domain, its missing parts supplied by reference TRBV30 and TRBJ2-5, is SQTIHQWPATLVQPVGSPLSLECTVEGTSNPNLYWYRQAAGRGLQLLFYSVGIGQISSEVPQNLSASRPQDRQFILSSKKLLLSDSGFYLCAWSPGETQYFGPGTRLLVL.

J is TRBJ2-1 and V is TRBV27, with D uncertain. Germline V lookup: CDR1 MNHEY, CDR2 SMNVEV (reference sequence). V was trimmed by 5 bases and J by 9 bases, leaving 11 bases between them. The CDR3 is made up of 12 amino acids. CDR3 loop: CASSTLATEQFF. Here the CDR3 DNA reads TGTGCCAGCAGTACCTTAGCCACTGAGCAGTTCTTC.

V usage is TRBV7-2 and J usage is TRBJ1-3, with D possibly TRBD1 on 5 matching bases. Germline V CDR1 and CDR2: SGHTA, FQGNSA. This CDR3 contains 14 residues. Trimming left V 1 base short and J 2 bases short, with 6 bases between. The CDR3 loop is CASSLEQAGNTIYF. For the CDR3, the DNA is TGTGCCAGCAGCTTAGAACAGGCTGGAAACACCATATATTTT.

The chain joins TRBV10-3 to TRBJ1-1, with D unresolved. Germline V gene data show CDR1 as ENHRY and CDR2 as SYGVKD. Trimming pared 11 bases from V and 3 bases from J, leaving 16 bases between. The CDR3 sequence is 13 residues long. The CDR3 reads CAATDTVDTEAFF. The CDR3 nucleotides read TGTGCCGCCACCGACACGGTGGACACTGAAGCTTTCTTT.

CDR3 sequence: CASSNTGGAGTEAFF. The CDR3 coding sequence is TGTGCCAGCAGTAATACAGGGGGCGCGGGCACTGAAGCTTTCTTT. The chain links TRBV28 to TRBJ1-1; 9 bases are a match to TRBD1. The trim removed 5 bases at V and 4 bases at J, leaving 8 bases unmatched. The CDR3 loop spans 15 amino acids. Germline V lookup: CDR1 MDHEN, CDR2 SYDVKM. The full variable domain, with the rest looked up from reference TRBV28 and TRBJ1-1, is DVKVTQSSRYLVKRTGEKVFLECVQDMDHENMFWYRQDPGLGLRLIYFSYDVKMKEKGDIPEGYSVSREKKERFSLILESASTNQTSMYLCASSNTGGAGTEAFFGQGTRLTVV.

The J gene is TRBJ2-1, the V gene TRBV2; tentatively, D is TRBD2 (6 bases). From germline, CDR1 is SNHLY and CDR2 FYNNEI. Trimming took off 6 bases at V and 2 bases at J, with 17 bases between the two ends. The CDR3 is 16 residues long. The CDR3 bases are TGTGCCAGCAGAAAGGGGTTCATAGCGGCCTACAATGAGCAGTTCTTC. Protein: CASRKGFIAAYNEQFF.

This clone appeared a few times. The chain couples TRBV27 to TRBJ2-1; 7 nucleotides match TRBD2. This CDR3 comprises 17 residues. The V gene end was trimmed by 6 bases and the J gene end by 0 bases; junction bases not matched to a gene: 11. Germline assignment: CDR1 MNHEY and CDR2 SMNVEV (reference sequence). The CDR3, as DNA: TGTGCCAGCAGCCAAATTACTAGCGAGAGCTCCTACAATGAGCAGTTCTTC. This translates into CASSQITSESSYNEQFF.

This rearrangement joins TRBV3-1 (or the pseudogene TRBV3-2) to TRBJ1-5; possibly TRBD1 for D (5 bases). The CDR3 has 14 residues. V was trimmed by 4 bases and J by 7 bases, leaving 14 bases between them. From germline, CDR1 is LGHDT and CDR2 YNNKEL (reference sequence). CDR3 residues: CASSPTAGVQPQHF. CDR3 DNA: TGTGCCAGCAGCCCCACCGCGGGGGTGCAGCCCCAGCATTTT.

The chain is built from TRBV5-6 and TRBJ2-7, with D possibly TRBD1 on 6 matching bases. This CDR3 has 15 amino acids. CDR1 is SGHDT, CDR2 YYEEEE, per germline. Trimming pared 1 base from V and 0 bases from J, leaving 11 bases between. DNA for the CDR3: TGTGCCAGCAGCTTGCAGGGGATATTCTCCTACGAGCAGTACTTC. Translation gives CASSLQGIFSYEQYF.

V usage is TRBV19 and J usage is TRBJ2-5; possible D gene TRBD2, 6 bases. The V end was cut by 1 base, the J end by 5 bases, with 11 bases between. This CDR3 region has 14 residues. CDR1 is LNHDA, CDR2 SQIVND, per germline (reference sequence). CDR3 in DNA: TGTGCCAGTAGTATAGGGGGACTTGTGGAGACCCAGTACTTC. Encoded protein: CASSIGGLVETQYF.

The V and J genes are TRBV5-1 and TRBJ2-3, with 11 bases matching TRBD2. V was pared by 4 bases and J by 2 bases, with 6 bases of the junction left unmatched. The CDR3 extends over 16 amino acids. From germline, CDR1 is SGHRS and CDR2 YFSETQ. CDR3 residues: CASSKGLAASTDTQYF. CDR3 coding DNA: TGCGCCAGCAGCAAGGGACTAGCGGCTTCCACAGATACGCAGTATTTT. The variable domain in full, completed from reference TRBV5-1 and TRBJ2-3, reads KAGVTQTPRYLIKTRGQQVTLSCSPISGHRSVSWYQQTPGQGLQFLFEYFSETQRNKGNFPGRFSGRQFSNSRSEMNVSTLELGDSALYLCASSKGLAASTDTQYFGPGTRLTVL.

The rearrangement joins TRBV7-6 to TRBJ1-2; TRBD1 aligns across 10 bases. The junction had 2 bases not matched to a gene; V was cut back by 1 base and J by 6 bases. This CDR3 spans 14 amino acids. CDR1 is SGHVS, CDR2 FNYEAQ, per germline. Here the CDR3 DNA reads TGTGCCAGCAGCTTAGGACAGGGGGCTAATGGCTACACCTTC. Amino acid sequence: CASSLGQGANGYTF.

The gene calls are TRBV7-8 and TRBJ2-3; 11 bases map to TRBD1. Germline CDR1 and CDR2: SGHVS and FQNEAQ. J gave up 0 bases and V 5 bases, and 25 bases lay outside the gene matches. CDR3 size: 23 residues. The CDR3 DNA reads as TGTGCCAGCAGCCTACTAGTCCCTAATCCGGGACAGGGGGTTTGGGGGAGCACAGATACGCAGTATTTT. Translated: CASSLLVPNPGQGVWGSTDTQYF.

This chain links TRBV9 with TRBJ1-6, with D perhaps matching TRBD1 (5 bases). The CDR3 covers 14 residues. V lost 4 bases to trimming and J lost 5 bases, with 10 bases between them. Germline CDR1 SGDLS, CDR2 YYNGEE. CDR3 protein: CASSWGLNNSPLHF. DNA of the CDR3: TGTGCCAGCAGCTGGGGACTGAATAATTCACCCCTCCACTTT.

This clone was observed a few times. J is TRBJ2-3 and V is TRBV5-4, with 9 bases aligning to TRBD2. V lost 2 bases and J lost 5; bases outside the gene matches: 9. Germline V lookup: CDR1 SGHNT, CDR2 YYREEE (reference sequence). This CDR3 is built from 16 residues. The CDR3 coding sequence is TGTGCCAGCAGCTTCCCTTTAGCGGGAGTAGGAGATACGCAGTATTTT. Amino acid sequence: CASSFPLAGVGDTQYF.

The gene calls are TRBV4-3 and TRBJ1-5, with D perhaps TRBD1 (6 bases). The CDR3 consists of 15 residues. Germline values: CDR1 LGHNA, CDR2 YSLEER. V dropped 1 base and J dropped 7 bases, with 14 bases sitting between them. The CDR3 nucleotides read TGCGCCAGCAGCCAAGGATTACAGGGCTCGCAGCCCCAGCATTTT. This translates into CASSQGLQGSQPQHF.

J is TRBJ1-5 and V is TRBV30, with D possibly matching TRBD1 (6 bases). CDR3 size: 15 residues. V was shortened by 2 bases and J by 4 bases, with 15 bases between the two germline ends. In germline, CDR1 is GTSNPN, CDR2 SVGIG (reference sequence). The CDR3 is CAWSRTGTPNQPQHF. The DNA for the CDR3 is TGTGCCTGGAGTCGAACCGGGACACCTAATCAGCCCCAGCATTTT.

The chain links TRBV11-2 to TRBJ2-5; D is perhaps TRBD1 (6 bases). Germline-derived CDR1 and CDR2 are SGHAT and FQNNGV. The V gene lost 5 bases and the J gene lost 4 bases, with 23 bases spanning the gap. This CDR3 contains 17 residues. CDR3 sequence reads: CASSTSPGTTRGETQYF. CDR3 DNA sequence: TGTGCCAGCAGCACCTCCCCCGGGACAACAAGAGGAGAGACCCAGTACTTC.